Following are 28 T cell receptor beta chains from one sample sequenced in a study of control samples from healthy donors and cancer patients. Some clones are missing from TCRdb's copy, which holds only in-frame ones; the method was immunoSEQ multiplex PCR. The sample has some 79,000 clones, roughly 87% seen once. Material for sequencing was blood. The receptor source for this set is a woman in her 50s in good health.

The gene calls are TRBV5-1 and TRBJ1-2, with a weak D call TRBD1 (6 bases). This CDR3 contains 15 residues. V was clipped by 4 bases and J by 8 bases, with 21 bases between them. CDR1 SGHRS and CDR2 YFSETQ come from the germline V gene. CDR3 sequence (DNA): TGCGCCAGCAGCCCCCAAAACGACCAAGGGGGGGGCTACACCTTC. Protein product: CASSPQNDQGGGYTF. The variable domain in full, completed from reference TRBV5-1 and TRBJ1-2, reads KAGVTQTPRYLIKTRGQQVTLSCSPISGHRSVSWYQQTPGQGLQFLFEYFSETQRNKGNFPGRFSGRQFSNSRSEMNVSTLELGDSALYLCASSPQNDQGGGYTFGSGTRLTVV.

This clone was counted a single time. This sequence joins TRBV14 and TRBJ1-3; perhaps TRBD1 as D (6 bases). Deletions cut 0 bases from V and 15 bases from J, with 15 bases between. Germline CDR1 is SGHDN and CDR2 is FVKESK. The CDR3 has 13 residues. The CDR3 nucleotides read TGTGCCAGCAGCCAAGATATATTGGGGACAAAATATTTT. It specifies CASSQDILGTKYF.

CDR3 nucleotide sequence: TGTGCCAGCAGCTTACAGGGGGAAGTAGGATATGGCTACACCTTC. Protein sequence: CASSLQGEVGYGYTF. V gene TRBV5-4 combines with J gene TRBJ1-2; 8 nucleotides match TRBD1. The CDR3 totals 15 residues. With V trimmed by 2 bases and J by 5 bases, 8 bases remained unmatched. Germline CDR1 is SGHNT and CDR2 is YYREEE (reference sequence).

This rearrangement joins TRBV19 to TRBJ1-1; no reliable D call. Germline loops: CDR1 LNHDA, CDR2 SQIVND (reference sequence). The germline V and J ends were trimmed by 7 bases and 0 bases, with 12 bases remaining between them. The CDR3 covers 14 residues. The CDR3 is CASNTPGMNTEAFF. CDR3 nucleotide sequence: TGTGCCAGTAATACCCCGGGCATGAACACTGAAGCTTTCTTT.

This chain links TRBV3-1 (or the pseudogene TRBV3-2) with TRBJ2-3; 7 nucleotides agree with TRBD1. The germline gives CDR1 LGHDT, CDR2 YNNKEL (reference sequence). V gave up 5 bases and J gave up 6 bases; unmatched junction bases: 23. The CDR3 is 19 amino acids. This CDR3 is CASSSRLKTSEGGRDTQYF. CDR3 coding DNA: TGTGCCAGCAGCTCCCGCTTGAAAACCAGCGAAGGGGGCCGGGATACGCAGTATTTT.

The V and J genes are TRBV7-9 and TRBJ1-6; TRBD1 aligns across 8 bases. V lost 3 bases to trimming and J lost 8 bases; unmatched junction nucleotides: 15. CDR1 is SEHNR and CDR2 is FQNEAQ in the germline V gene (reference sequence). CDR3 length: 18 amino acids. This CDR3 is CASSFTGGRNLVDSPLHF. Written as DNA, the CDR3 is TGTGCCAGCAGCTTCACAGGGGGTCGGAACTTAGTGGATTCACCCCTCCACTTT.

The V and J genes are TRBV6-2 or TRBV6-3 and TRBJ2-5, with 11 positions matching TRBD2. CDR3 length: 15 amino acids. J lost 2 bases, V lost 5 bases, and 4 bases had no gene match. Germline lookup yields CDR1 MNHEY and CDR2 SVGEGT. CDR3 protein: CASSGLAGVQETQYF. In DNA form, the CDR3 reads TGTGCCAGCAGTGGACTAGCGGGCGTTCAAGAGACCCAGTACTTC.

The chain couples TRBV12-3 or TRBV12-4 to TRBJ1-2; D gene ambiguous. There are 12 residues in the CDR3. V shed 1 base and J shed 8 bases, with 8 bases lying between them. Here the CDR3 reads CASSLVWMGYTF. For the CDR3, the DNA is TGTGCCAGCAGTTTAGTTTGGATGGGCTACACCTTC.

This sequence joins TRBV27 and TRBJ1-5, with D unclear. Germline-derived CDR1 and CDR2 are MNHEY and SMNVEV (reference sequence). Trimming cost V 8 bases and J 4 bases, with 15 bases left between them. CDR3 length: 14 residues. The CDR3 sequence is CASSFRRRNQPQHF. For the CDR3, the DNA is TGTGCCAGCTCGTTTCGACGGCGTAATCAGCCCCAGCATTTT.

The V and J genes are TRBV29-1 and TRBJ2-7, with a weak D call TRBD2 (6 bases). CDR1 is SQVTM, CDR2 ANQGSEA, per germline. V lost 4 bases to trimming and J lost 6 bases, with 19 bases between them. There are 14 residues in the CDR3. CDR3 nucleotide sequence: TGCAGCGTTGCAACGGCGGGGCGGAGATCCGAGCAGTACTTC. Translation: CSVATAGRRSEQYF.

The CDR3 DNA is TGTGCCAGCAGTTCGAGGGCCGGGGAGCTGTTTTTT. Translated, it gives CASSSRAGELFF. The rearrangement joins TRBV12-3 or TRBV12-4 to TRBJ2-2; possibly TRBD2 for D (5 bases). This CDR3 comprises 12 residues. The V gene lost 4 bases and the J gene lost 6 bases, with 6 bases spanning the gap.

This clone was counted once. The rearrangement links TRBV10-3 to TRBJ2-3; D gene ambiguous. V lost 4 bases and J lost 1, with 21 bases in between. This CDR3 has 18 amino acids. Looked up from germline, CDR1 is ENHRY and CDR2 is SYGVKD. Written as DNA, the CDR3 is TGTGCCATCAGTGGACCTAACAGAAGACCTTCGGGCACAGATACGCAGTATTTT. It encodes CAISGPNRRPSGTDTQYF.

The chain employs TRBV5-1 and TRBJ2-1; TRBD1 matches 10 bases. The CDR3 has 14 amino acids. Germline CDR1 is SGHRS and CDR2 is YFSETQ. The junction had 6 bases not matched to a gene; V was cut back by 3 bases and J by 9 bases. The CDR3 reads CASSSGTGDPEQFF. In DNA, the CDR3 is TGCGCCAGCAGCTCCGGGACAGGGGACCCTGAGCAGTTCTTC.

This clone was recorded a few times. The chain combines TRBV30 with TRBJ1-4; 7 bases are a match to TRBD1. The CDR3 has 12 residues. Germline-derived CDR1 and CDR2 are GTSNPN and SVGIG (reference sequence). The CDR3 region is CAGRTGNEKLFF. In DNA form, the CDR3 reads TGTGCTGGAAGGACAGGCAATGAAAAACTGTTTTTT.

The V call is TRBV4-2, the J call TRBJ1-2; D may be TRBD1 (5 bases). Trimming removed 0 bases at V and 6 bases at J, with 20 bases between. CDR1 LGHNA and CDR2 YNFKEQ come from the germline V gene. The CDR3 extends over 17 amino acids. Written as DNA, the CDR3 is TGTGCCAGCAGCCAAGATAGGGGAGGTACGCGTTATGATGGCTACACCTTC. The encoded protein is CASSQDRGGTRYDGYTF.

Concerning this clone: The sample contains more than one DNA sequence encoding this CDR3. The chain has TRBV28 and TRBJ2-3; TRBD1 aligns across 8 bases. The V gene end was trimmed by 5 bases and the J gene end by 6 bases; junction bases not matched to a gene: 13. Germline values: CDR1 MDHEN, CDR2 SYDVKM. The CDR3 extends over 16 amino acids. CDR3 in amino acids: CASSKQGTGTHDTQYF. The DNA for the CDR3 is TGTGCCAGCAGTAAACAGGGGACAGGAACCCACGATACGCAGTATTTT.

V and J are TRBV5-1 and TRBJ2-7; D might be TRBD1 or TRBD2, each matching 5 bases. The germline V and J ends were trimmed by 0 bases and 3 bases, with 16 bases remaining between them. Germline V gene sequence: CDR1 SGHRS, CDR2 YFSETQ. CDR3 length: 16 residues. CDR3 region: CASSLAGAGPGYEQYF. In DNA form, the CDR3 reads TGCGCCAGCAGCTTGGCCGGGGCAGGGCCAGGCTACGAGCAGTACTTC.

This clone has more than one count but fewer than ten. The chain uses TRBV7-2 and TRBJ2-3; possible D gene TRBD2, 6 bases. The CDR3 length is 14 residues. V lost 4 bases and J 0 bases, leaving 8 bases between the germline ends. Per germline, CDR1 SGHTA and CDR2 FQGNSA. This CDR3 is CASSYGTSTDTQYF. Written as DNA, the CDR3 is TGTGCCAGCAGCTACGGGACTAGCACAGATACGCAGTATTTT. The variable domain in full, with the rest retrieved from reference TRBV7-2 and TRBJ2-3, is GAGVSQSPSNKVTEKGKDVELRCDPISGHTALYWYRQSLGQGLEFLIYFQGNSAPDKSGLPSDRFSAERTGGSVSTLTIQRTQQEDSAVYLCASSYGTSTDTQYFGPGTRLTVL.

This clone was seen only a few times. This chain connects TRBV4-1 to TRBJ2-7, with 7 bases that match TRBD2. The germline V gene has CDR1 MGHRA and CDR2 YSYEKL. Trimming cost V 5 bases and J 5 bases; bases outside gene matches: 9. This CDR3 comprises 14 residues. For the CDR3, the DNA is TGCGCCAGCAGCGCTCTAGCGGAGACGAACGAGCAGTACTTC. It specifies CASSALAETNEQYF.

The chain's CDR3 is CASSQTGTRGTDTQYF. The CDR3, as DNA: TGTGCCAGCAGCCAAACCGGGACTAGAGGCACAGATACGCAGTATTTT. This chain connects TRBV4-2 to TRBJ2-3, with 8 bases lining up with TRBD2. Trimming at V came to 2 bases and at J to 1 base, leaving 5 bases not matched to a gene. From germline, CDR1 is LGHNA and CDR2 YNFKEQ. The CDR3 is 16 residues long.

The gene calls are TRBV19 and TRBJ1-1, with 8 positions matching TRBD1. J was trimmed by 6 bases and V by 1 base; bases with no gene match: 4. CDR3 length equals 14 residues. In germline, CDR1 is LNHDA, CDR2 SQIVND (reference sequence). DNA for the CDR3: TGTGCCAGTAGTATAGGGACAGGGAGAGCTGAAGCTTTCTTT. Protein: CASSIGTGRAEAFF.

V is TRBV4-1 and J is TRBJ2-2; 7 nucleotides line up with TRBD2. V lost 6 bases and J lost 0; bases outside the gene matches: 10. Germline assignment: CDR1 MGHRA and CDR2 YSYEKL. The CDR3 contains 17 residues. CDR3 DNA: TGCGCCAGCAGGGCCCTAGCGGAGCGCGCGAACACCGGGGAGCTGTTTTTT. Protein: CASRALAERANTGELFF.

The chain carries TRBV7-3 and TRBJ2-2; 7 bases align to TRBD2. V lost 6 bases and J lost 2; bases outside the gene matches: 3. CDR1 SGHTA and CDR2 FQGTGA come from the germline V gene. CDR3 size: 14 residues. CDR3 coding DNA: TGTGCCAGCAGAGGGGACTATAACACCGGGGAGCTGTTTTTT. It yields the protein CASRGDYNTGELFF.

This CDR3 reads CASSKGPRKAFF. CDR3 coding DNA: TGCGCCAGCAGCAAGGGACCAAGGAAGGCTTTCTTT. J is TRBJ1-1 and V is TRBV5-1, with a tentative D call TRBD1 (5 bases). V was shortened by 4 bases and J by 11 bases, with 15 bases between the two germline ends. The CDR3 runs to 12 residues. Germline V gene lookup returns CDR1 SGHRS and CDR2 YFSETQ.

The rearrangement joins TRBV7-9 to TRBJ2-2; D remains ambiguous. Trimming took off 5 bases at V and 3 bases at J, with 16 bases between the two ends. CDR1 is SEHNR, CDR2 FQNEAQ, per germline (reference sequence). The CDR3 covers 16 residues. CDR3 sequence reads: CASSPRKGGDTGELFF. DNA for the CDR3: TGTGCCAGCAGCCCCCGTAAGGGCGGTGACACCGGGGAGCTGTTTTTT.

The rearrangement joins TRBV2 to TRBJ1-1, with TRBD1 identical over 12 bases. The CDR3 extends over 14 amino acids. Germline CDR1 SNHLY, CDR2 FYNNEI. V shed 8 bases, J shed 5 bases, and the junction held 6 bases outside the gene matches. The CDR3 spells CASGTGGSRTEAFF. Written as DNA, the CDR3 is TGTGCCAGCGGGACAGGGGGCTCGAGAACTGAAGCTTTCTTT.

This chain links TRBV27 with TRBJ2-7; 8 nucleotides line up with TRBD2. The CDR3 totals 14 residues. The ends lost 1 base at V and 3 bases at J; junction bases unmatched: 2. The germline gives CDR1 MNHEY, CDR2 SMNVEV (reference sequence). The CDR3 nucleotides read TGTGCCAGCAGTTTATACGGGAGGGTCTACGAGCAGTACTTC. Protein sequence: CASSLYGRVYEQYF.

V gene TRBV7-3 combines with J gene TRBJ2-7; perhaps TRBD2 as D (6 bases). Germline V gene data show CDR1 as SGHTA and CDR2 as FQGTGA. The CDR3 consists of 13 residues. Trimming took 5 bases from V and 6 from J, leaving 14 bases between them. The CDR3 DNA follows: TGTGCCAGCAGCGCCGGGGGAGAGGGCGAGCAGTACTTC. It translates to CASSAGGEGEQYF.